This T cell receptor beta chain was sequenced for a study of blood T cell repertoires in COVID-19. Study in general: Donors in the United States, Italy and Spain gave samples during acute or convalescent COVID-19.

V was trimmed by 4 bases and J by 0 bases, leaving 10 bases between them. The germline V gene has CDR1 ENHRY and CDR2 SYGVKD. There are 15 residues in the CDR3. In the original processing: Nucleated cell counts were estimated from reference gene primer amplification. TCRdb's table, derived via immunoSEQ multiplex PCR, lists solely in-frame clones and lacks some. The D gene and trimming were derived from the DNA, and the V and J assignments and clone size from that table. The sample has some 460,000 clones; nearly 90% are singletons. Participants, about 18 to 100 years old, spanned around 26 US areas. Cohorts were based on clinical histories the participants reported.

The sequence derives from a young woman with acute COVID-19. The V and J genes are TRBV10-3 and TRBJ2-1, with D uncertain. The sequencing sample was made of PBMCs or T cells enriched from blood (not recorded which). CDR3 loop: CAISVAASSYNEQFF. The CDR3, as DNA: TGTGCCATCAGTGTCGCAGCGAGCTCCTACAATGAGCAGTTCTTC.